This entry concerns a single T cell receptor (beta chain). What it binds is unknown. These data come from a study of cytomegalovirus exposure and HLA in healthy donors. Study context: About 85 million unique TCRs from HLA-typed donors were held in an early release of data.

Looked up from germline, CDR1 is SGHDN and CDR2 is FVKESK. This CDR3 comprises 17 residues. The J segment lost 5 bases and the V segment lost 0 bases, leaving 11 bases of the junction unmatched. PCR employed 60 Vbeta and 13 Jbeta primers. Here immunoSEQ multiplex PCR was the method, and the copy in TCRdb shows in-frame clones only, minus some. Among 150,000 to 200,000 clones listed, about 88% were seen once. Study-level results: HLA allele associations emerged for around 15,000 TCR beta sequences in a later analysis, at 0.05 false discovery rate. When presence/absence was analysed, sequencing depth was taken to be roughly uniform across donors.

This clonotype was obtained from a man aged 18 to 29 in good health and CMV-seropositive. The sequenced sample was PBMCs. This chain uses TRBV14 with TRBJ2-5, with 8 bases that match TRBD2. In DNA form, the CDR3 reads TGTGCCAGCAGCCAAGATCCAGCGGGGGTTTCGCGGGAGACCCAGTACTTC. As protein: CASSQDPAGVSRETQYF.